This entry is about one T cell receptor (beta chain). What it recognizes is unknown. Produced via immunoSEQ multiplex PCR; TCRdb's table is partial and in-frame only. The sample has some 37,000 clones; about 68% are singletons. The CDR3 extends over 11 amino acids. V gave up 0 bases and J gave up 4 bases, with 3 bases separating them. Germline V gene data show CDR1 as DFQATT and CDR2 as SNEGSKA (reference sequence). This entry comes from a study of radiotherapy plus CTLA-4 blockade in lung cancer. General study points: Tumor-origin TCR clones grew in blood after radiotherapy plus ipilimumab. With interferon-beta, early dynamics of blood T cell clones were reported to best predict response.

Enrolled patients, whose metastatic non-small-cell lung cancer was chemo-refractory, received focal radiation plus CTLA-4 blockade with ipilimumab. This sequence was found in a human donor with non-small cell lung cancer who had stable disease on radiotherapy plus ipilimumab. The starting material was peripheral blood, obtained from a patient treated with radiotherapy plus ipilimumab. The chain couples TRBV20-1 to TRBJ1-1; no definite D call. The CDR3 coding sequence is TGCAGTGCTAGAGAAGCCACTGAAGCTTTCTTT. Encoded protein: CSAREATEAFF.